Listed here are 4 T cell receptor beta chains from one sample, sequenced in a study of T cell responses to AZD1222 COVID-19 vaccine. Sequencing used immunoSEQ multiplex PCR; TCRdb keeps in-frame clones, though not all of them. The data contain roughly 150,000 clones, 90% of them seen just once; the ten biggest clones take up 1.5% to 2%. This specimen consisted of peripheral blood, obtained on day 0 of AZD1222 vaccination. The source of these receptors is an adult in good health.

The CDR3 reads CASTGLRRDRGGTGELFF. CDR3 nucleotide sequence: TGTGCCAGCACCGGACTGAGAAGGGACAGGGGTGGTACCGGGGAGCTGTTTTTT. The rearrangement joins TRBV28 to TRBJ2-2, with 10 bases fitting TRBD1. V dropped 7 bases and J dropped 5; count of bases not matched to a gene: 16. Germline-derived CDR1 and CDR2 are MDHEN and SYDVKM. This CDR3 has 18 residues. Supplemented by reference TRBV28 and TRBJ2-2, the full variable domain reads DVKVTQSSRYLVKRTGEKVFLECVQDMDHENMFWYRQDPGLGLRLIYFSYDVKMKEKGDIPEGYSVSREKKERFSLILESASTNQTSMYLCASTGLRRDRGGTGELFFGEGSRLTVL.

This rearrangement joins TRBV24-1 to TRBJ2-1; possibly TRBD1 or TRBD2 for D (6 bases each). Germline V gives CDR1 KGHDR, CDR2 SFDVKD. The CDR3 contains 18 residues. The V and J ends lost 5 bases and 4 bases respectively, with 23 bases between them. The CDR3 DNA follows: TGTGCCACCAGTGGGTACCCAGGGGACTCCTCGATGTACAATGAGCAGTTCTTC. Translation gives CATSGYPGDSSMYNEQFF.

The chain joins TRBV5-6 to TRBJ2-7, with D hard to call. The germline gives CDR1 SGHDT, CDR2 YYEEEE. This CDR3 is 15 amino acids long. V lost 0 bases and J lost 2, with 12 bases in between. This chain's CDR3 is CASSLESASPYEQYF. The CDR3 coding sequence is TGTGCCAGCAGCTTGGAGTCCGCTAGTCCCTACGAGCAGTACTTC.

This chain uses TRBV4-3 with TRBJ1-6; D uncertain. This CDR3 is built from 14 residues. V lost 2 bases, J lost 13 bases, and 15 bases lay in between. Germline V gene data show CDR1 as LGHNA and CDR2 as YSLEER. The CDR3 spells CASSQRRSELPLHF. The CDR3 bases are TGCGCCAGCAGCCAAAGACGGTCCGAGTTGCCCCTCCACTTT.